This passage covers 19 T cell receptor delta chains from one sample sequenced in a study of Vδ1+ human thymocytes. RNA was extracted from the cells and then reverse transcribed. CDR3 amplicons came from multiplex PCR with pooled V-gene forward and constant-region reverse primers. TCRdb reanalysed the multiplex PCR reads with CATT. The sample shows around 76,000 delta-chain clones, roughly a third of them seen only once. The study's findings and limits: Thymic TRG and TRD repertoires appeared highly polyclonal.

Antigen specificity for these receptors is unknown. The source material was Vdelta1+ gamma-delta thymocytes from the thymus. Described subset: FACS-sorted CD3+ TCRalphabeta- TCRVdelta1+ TCRVdelta2- thymocytes. The source of these receptors is a boy in the first two years of life who had congenital heart surgery.

The rearrangement links TRDV1 to TRDJ1, with 9 bases matching TRDD3. Germline V CDR1 and CDR2: TSWWSYY, QGS. The trim removed 2 bases at V and 4 bases at J, leaving 5 bases unmatched. This CDR3 region has 15 residues. The CDR3 DNA reads TGTGCTCTTGGGGAAAGAGGTGGGGGATACGATAAACTCATCTTT. Residues: CALGERGGGYDKLIF.

This clone was recorded many times. The chain couples TRDV2 to TRDJ1; the D is unclear. Germline V lookup: CDR1 GEAIGNYY, CDR2 EKD. The CDR3 length is 14 residues. Trimming removed 2 bases at V and 0 bases at J, with 9 bases between. The CDR3 sequence is CACDMNPYTDKLIF. CDR3 bases: TGTGCCTGTGACATGAACCCGTACACCGATAAACTCATCTTT.

The rearrangement links TRDV1 to TRDJ1; TRDD3 aligns across 11 bases. V lost 3 bases and J lost 2; bases outside the gene matches: 14. CDR3 length equals 19 residues. The germline V gene encodes CDR1 TSWWSYY and CDR2 QGS. The CDR3 spells CALGDPSLPTGGYTDKLIF. For the CDR3, the DNA is TGTGCTCTTGGGGATCCAAGCTTACCTACTGGGGGATATACCGATAAACTCATCTTT.

This clone turned up a few times. The chain joins TRDV1 to TRDJ1, with 10 bases identical to TRDD3. This CDR3 spans 20 amino acids. V was clipped by 5 bases and J by 0 bases; unmatched bases: 18. CDR1 and CDR2 from the germline V gene are TSWWSYY and QGS. DNA for the CDR3: TGTGCTCTTGGGACCCGTCTACGGAGTGGGGGATACTCCTACACCGATAAACTCATCTTT. This encodes CALGTRLRSGGYSYTDKLIF.

The chain couples TRDV1 to TRDJ1, with 11 bases matching TRDD3. The ends lost 0 bases at V and 6 bases at J; junction bases unmatched: 12. Germline V gene lookup returns CDR1 TSWWSYY and CDR2 QGS. The CDR3 contains 18 residues. The CDR3 loop is CALGELAGTGGYANKLIF. CDR3 nucleotides: TGTGCTCTTGGGGAACTTGCCGGTACTGGGGGATATGCGAATAAACTCATCTTT.

This clone was seen once. The chain links TRDV1 to TRDJ2, with 13 bases identical to TRDD3. J gave up 4 bases and V 4 bases, and 24 bases lay outside the gene matches. This CDR3 has 23 amino acids. CDR1 and CDR2 from the germline V gene are TSWWSYY and QGS. CDR3 loop: CALGGEKPSYVDTGGYETAQLFF. CDR3 bases: TGTGCTCTTGGGGGGGAAAAACCTTCCTACGTAGATACTGGGGGATACGAGACAGCACAACTCTTCTTT.

J is TRDJ1 and V is TRDV1; possible D gene TRDD3, 6 bases. The V end was cut by 0 bases, the J end by 3 bases, with 29 bases between. Per the germline V gene, CDR1 is TSWWSYY and CDR2 is QGS. The CDR3 totals 21 residues. CDR3 region: CALGELFLVLGPRRGADKLIF. The CDR3, as DNA: TGTGCTCTTGGGGAACTATTCCTTGTCCTGGGGCCCCGGAGGGGTGCCGATAAACTCATCTTT.

A remark on this clone: This CDR3 is also generated by other DNA sequences in the sample. The chain carries TRDV1 and TRDJ1; 11 nucleotides line up with TRDD3. Germline trimming cut 0 bases from V and 3 bases from J; bases unmatched to any gene: 12. The CDR3 is made up of 19 amino acids. CDR1 TSWWSYY and CDR2 QGS come from the germline V gene. DNA of the CDR3: TGTGCTCTTGGGGAACTCGAATCCTGGGCTGGGGGATACCCCGATAAACTCATCTTT. Translating it yields CALGELESWAGGYPDKLIF.

With regard to this clone: Other DNA sequences in this specimen translate into the identical CDR3. The J gene is TRDJ1, the V gene TRDV1; a possible D gene is TRDD3 (6 bases). Germline CDR1 and CDR2: TSWWSYY and QGS. CDR3 length equals 21 residues. The V end lost 1 base, the J end lost 0 bases, and 27 bases lay between the germline ends. This CDR3 reads CALGERPPDTDRTPHTDKLIF. CDR3 DNA: TGTGCTCTTGGGGAACGCCCTCCTGATACGGACCGTACCCCGCACACCGATAAACTCATCTTT.

The chain couples TRDV1 to TRDJ1; D ambiguous. Looked up from germline, CDR1 is TSWWSYY and CDR2 is QGS. V was cut by 3 bases and J by 11 bases, with 16 bases left in between. This CDR3 region has 13 residues. The CDR3 DNA reads as TGTGCTCTTGGGGAGGCCCGGTTTCTGAGGCTCATCTTT. Protein sequence: CALGEARFLRLIF.

The sample holds a few counts of this clone. The gene calls are TRDV1 and TRDJ1, with D hard to call. The CDR3 loop spans 20 amino acids. V lost 1 base to trimming and J lost 3 bases, with 27 bases between them. The V gene's germline CDR1 is TSWWSYY and CDR2 QGS. DNA for the CDR3: TGTGCTCTTGGGGAACATGCCCCATTATGGCTGATCTGGACTTCCGATAAACTCATCTTT. Translated, it gives CALGEHAPLWLIWTSDKLIF.

This clone was observed a few times. The chain joins TRDV1 to TRDJ1, with 13 bases matching TRDD3. Trimming cost V 3 bases and J 0 bases; bases outside gene matches: 19. Germline values: CDR1 TSWWSYY, CDR2 QGS. The CDR3 extends over 22 amino acids. The CDR3 protein is CALGEVQPSYWGIRLYTDKLIF. The CDR3, as DNA: TGTGCTCTTGGGGAGGTCCAGCCTTCCTACTGGGGGATACGCCTGTACACCGATAAACTCATCTTT.

This clone was detected only a few times. The chain links TRDV1 to TRDJ1; 13 bases agree with TRDD3. Losses at the gene ends were 2 bases for V and 1 base for J; bases not matched to a gene: 19. Germline lookup yields CDR1 TSWWSYY and CDR2 QGS. This CDR3 contains 22 residues. CDR3 DNA: TGTGCTCTTGGGGAAGTCGGACAGTTCGGTACTGGGGGATACGGGGGCACCGATAAACTCATCTTT. This translates into CALGEVGQFGTGGYGGTDKLIF.

This clone was recorded a few times. The V and J genes are TRDV1 and TRDJ1, with 7 nucleotides matching TRDD3. V lost 5 bases to trimming and J lost 1 base; unmatched junction nucleotides: 13. From germline, CDR1 is TSWWSYY and CDR2 QGS. The CDR3 runs to 17 residues. The CDR3 loop is CALGPFGRGIPTDKLIF. CDR3 DNA: TGTGCTCTTGGGCCGTTCGGCAGGGGGATTCCCACCGATAAACTCATCTTT.

V is TRDV1 and J is TRDJ1; 11 bases agree with TRDD3. V shed 6 bases, J shed 1 base, and the junction held 16 bases outside the gene matches. The V gene's germline CDR1 is TSWWSYY and CDR2 QGS. The CDR3 is made up of 19 amino acids. The CDR3 sequence is CALGILNRAGGYPTDKLIF. CDR3 bases: TGTGCTCTTGGCATCCTGAATAGGGCTGGGGGATACCCCACCGATAAACTCATCTTT.

The V and J genes are TRDV1 and TRDJ1; D possibly corresponds to TRDD2 (5 bases). This CDR3 comprises 18 residues. V lost 0 bases to trimming and J lost 2 bases, with 19 bases between them. Germline assignment: CDR1 TSWWSYY and CDR2 QGS. The CDR3 DNA follows: TGTGCTCTTGGGGAACTCCCTCCGACCCTACGTCGGACCGATAAACTCATCTTT. Its translation is CALGELPPTLRRTDKLIF.

The J gene is TRDJ1, the V gene TRDV1; D perhaps matches TRDD3 (7 bases). Germline CDR1 reads TSWWSYY; CDR2 reads QGS. There are 19 residues in the CDR3. With 3 bases removed from V and 0 bases from J, the gap between germline ends came to 23 bases. Written as DNA, the CDR3 is TGTGCTCTTGGGGAGCCTCCTACTCGGTGGGGGAAGTACACCGATAAACTCATCTTT. Amino acid sequence: CALGEPPTRWGKYTDKLIF.

This clone was seen only a few times. The rearrangement links TRDV1 to TRDJ1; TRDD3 aligns across 13 bases. The germline gives CDR1 TSWWSYY, CDR2 QGS. CDR3 length: 23 residues. After removal of 1 base from V and 1 base from J, the junction contained 21 bases not matched to a gene. CDR3: CALGEPTVSFLTGGYDSTDKLIF. CDR3 DNA sequence: TGTGCTCTTGGGGAACCCACCGTATCATTCCTAACTGGGGGATACGACTCCACCGATAAACTCATCTTT.

The rearrangement joins TRDV1 to TRDJ1; TRDD3 aligns across 8 bases. Trimming at V came to 1 base and at J to 1 base, leaving 29 bases not matched to a gene. Germline V gene data show CDR1 as TSWWSYY and CDR2 as QGS. The CDR3 covers 24 residues. CDR3 residues: CALGEPTRPSSRGIERRCTDKLIF. The CDR3 nucleotides are TGTGCTCTTGGGGAACCTACGAGACCTTCATCTAGGGGGATAGAGCGGCGGTGCACCGATAAACTCATCTTT.